The entry below describes one T cell receptor beta chain. The sample is drawn from a study of control samples from healthy donors and cancer patients. TCRdb keeps only in-frame clones here, not all; method: immunoSEQ multiplex PCR. The sample shows under 200,000 clones, roughly 94% of them seen only once. The V gene lost 3 bases and the J gene lost 7 bases, with 14 bases spanning the gap. Germline V lookup: CDR1 SNHLY, CDR2 FYNNEI. The CDR3 consists of 14 residues. The chain uses TRBV2 and TRBJ2-3; TRBD1 is a possible D gene (6 bases). This receptor was obtained from a man between 60 and 75 years old with colorectal cancer. Sequenced: PBMCs. The CDR3 here is CASSEGRGMNTQYF. CDR3 in DNA: TGTGCCAGCAGTGAGGGCAGGGGTATGAATACGCAGTATTTT.